The sequence of this TCR beta chain was determined in a study of response to subunit inactivated influenza vaccine. Comment on this clonotype: Its target is not known.

V lost 5 bases to trimming and J lost 7 bases; unmatched junction nucleotides: 8. CDR3 length: 13 amino acids. CDR1 DFQATT and CDR2 SNEGSKA come from the germline V gene (reference sequence). Each CDR3 protein gets one entry after TCRdb re-called the RT-PCR reads with MiXCR. The table lists around 530,000 distinct CDR3 sequences, about 11% of them singletons, with roughly 10% in the top ten. Regarding the study as a whole: Few additional T cells are recruited per seasonal influenza vaccination, authors suggested.

The origin of this receptor is a man aged 45-65 years who received an inactivated influenza vaccine. The chain combines TRBV20-1 with TRBJ2-1; 7 bases map to TRBD2. Sample: PBMCs from blood, taken on the day of vaccination. CDR3 loop: CSAGRAGLNEQFF. The CDR3 DNA reads TGCAGTGCTGGAAGAGCGGGATTGAATGAGCAGTTCTTC.